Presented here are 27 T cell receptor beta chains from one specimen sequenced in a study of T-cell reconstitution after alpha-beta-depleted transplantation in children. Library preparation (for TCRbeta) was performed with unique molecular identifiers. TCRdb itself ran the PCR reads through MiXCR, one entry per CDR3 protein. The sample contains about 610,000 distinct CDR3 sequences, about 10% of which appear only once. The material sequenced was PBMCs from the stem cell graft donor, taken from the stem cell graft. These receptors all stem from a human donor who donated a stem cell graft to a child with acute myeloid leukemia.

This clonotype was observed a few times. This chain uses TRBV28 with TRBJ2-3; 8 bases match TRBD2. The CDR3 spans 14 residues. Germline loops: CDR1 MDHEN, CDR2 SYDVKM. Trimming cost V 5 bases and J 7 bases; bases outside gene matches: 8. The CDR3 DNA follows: TGTGCCAGCAGTGATAGCGGGACCATCAATACGCAGTATTTT. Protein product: CASSDSGTINTQYF.

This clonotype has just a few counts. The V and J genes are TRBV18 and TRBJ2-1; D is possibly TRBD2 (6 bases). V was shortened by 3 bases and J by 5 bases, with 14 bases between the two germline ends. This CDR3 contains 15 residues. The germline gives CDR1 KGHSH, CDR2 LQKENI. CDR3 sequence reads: CASSPGLAMNNEQFF. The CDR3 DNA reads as TGTGCCAGCTCACCGGGTCTAGCGATGAACAATGAGCAGTTCTTC. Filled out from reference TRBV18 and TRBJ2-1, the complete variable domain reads NAGVMQNPRHLVRRRGQEARLRCSPMKGHSHVYWYRQLPEEGLKFMVYLQKENIIDESGMPKERFSAEFPKEGPSILRIQQVVRGDSAAYFCASSPGLAMNNEQFFGPGTRLTVL.

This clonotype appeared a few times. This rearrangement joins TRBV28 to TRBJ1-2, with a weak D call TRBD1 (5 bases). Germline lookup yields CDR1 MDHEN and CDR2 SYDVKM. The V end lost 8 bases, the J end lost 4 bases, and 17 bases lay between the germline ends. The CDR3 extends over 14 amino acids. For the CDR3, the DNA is TGTGCCAGCTCCTTTTCAGGGCTTGGCTATGGCTACACCTTC. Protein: CASSFSGLGYGYTF.

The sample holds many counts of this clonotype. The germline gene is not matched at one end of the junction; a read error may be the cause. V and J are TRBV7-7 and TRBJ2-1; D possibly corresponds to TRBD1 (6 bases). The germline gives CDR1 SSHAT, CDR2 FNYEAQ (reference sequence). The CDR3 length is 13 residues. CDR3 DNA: TGTGCTAGCAGCTTAGGGGGTGGGGATGAGCAGTTCTTC. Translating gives CASSLGGGDEQFF. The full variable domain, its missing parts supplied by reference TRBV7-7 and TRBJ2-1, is GAGVSQSPRYKVTKRGQDVTLRCDPISSHATLYWYQQALGQGPEFLTYFNYEAQPDKSGLPSDRFSAERPEGSISTLTIQRTEQRDSAMYRCASSLGGGDEQFFGPGTRLTVL.

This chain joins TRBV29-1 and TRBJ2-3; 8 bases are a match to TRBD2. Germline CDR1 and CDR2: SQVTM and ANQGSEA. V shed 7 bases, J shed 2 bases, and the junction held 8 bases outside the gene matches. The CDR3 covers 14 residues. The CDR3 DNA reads TGCAGCGCTAGACCGGGACTAGACACAGATACGCAGTATTTT. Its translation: CSARPGLDTDTQYF.

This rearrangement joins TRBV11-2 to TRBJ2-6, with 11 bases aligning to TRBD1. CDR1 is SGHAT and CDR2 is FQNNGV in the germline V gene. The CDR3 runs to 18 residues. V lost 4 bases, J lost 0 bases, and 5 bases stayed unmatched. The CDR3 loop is CASSSGQGGLSGANVLTF. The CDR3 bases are TGTGCCAGCAGCTCGGGACAGGGGGGGCTCTCTGGGGCCAACGTCCTGACTTTC.

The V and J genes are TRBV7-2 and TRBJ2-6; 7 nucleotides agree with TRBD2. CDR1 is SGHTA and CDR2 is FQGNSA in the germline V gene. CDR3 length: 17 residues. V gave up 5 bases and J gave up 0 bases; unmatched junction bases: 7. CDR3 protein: CASSPAGAFSGANVLTF. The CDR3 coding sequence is TGTGCCAGCAGCCCTGCGGGAGCCTTCTCTGGGGCCAACGTCCTGACTTTC.

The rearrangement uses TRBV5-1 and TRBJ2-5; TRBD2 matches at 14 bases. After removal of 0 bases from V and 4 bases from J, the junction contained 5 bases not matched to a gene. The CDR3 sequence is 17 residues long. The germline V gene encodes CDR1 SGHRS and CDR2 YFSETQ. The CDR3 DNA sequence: TGCGCCAGCAGCTTGGCCGGCGGGACTAGCGGGAGAGAGACCCAGTACTTC. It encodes CASSLAGGTSGRETQYF.

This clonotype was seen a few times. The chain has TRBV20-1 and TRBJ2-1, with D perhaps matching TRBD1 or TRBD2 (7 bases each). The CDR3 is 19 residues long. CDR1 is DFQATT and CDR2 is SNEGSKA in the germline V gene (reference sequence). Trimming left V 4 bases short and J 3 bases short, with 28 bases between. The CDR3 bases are TGCAGTGCTAAAAGGCCTCCTTTTCCCAGGGGGGGGAACTACAATGAGCAGTTCTTC. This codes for CSAKRPPFPRGGNYNEQFF.

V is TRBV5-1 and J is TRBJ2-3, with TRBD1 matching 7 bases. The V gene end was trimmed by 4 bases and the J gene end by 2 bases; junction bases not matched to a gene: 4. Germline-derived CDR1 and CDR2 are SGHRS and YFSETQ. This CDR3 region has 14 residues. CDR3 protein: CASSEGANTDTQYF. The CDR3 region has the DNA TGCGCCAGCAGCGAGGGGGCTAACACAGATACGCAGTATTTT.

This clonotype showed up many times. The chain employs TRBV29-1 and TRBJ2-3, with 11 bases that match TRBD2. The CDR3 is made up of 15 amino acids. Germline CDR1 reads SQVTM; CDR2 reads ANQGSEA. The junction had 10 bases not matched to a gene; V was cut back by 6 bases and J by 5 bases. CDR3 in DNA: TGCAGCGTCGTCGGTCTAGCGGGAGGTGGAGATACGCAGTATTTT. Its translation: CSVVGLAGGGDTQYF.

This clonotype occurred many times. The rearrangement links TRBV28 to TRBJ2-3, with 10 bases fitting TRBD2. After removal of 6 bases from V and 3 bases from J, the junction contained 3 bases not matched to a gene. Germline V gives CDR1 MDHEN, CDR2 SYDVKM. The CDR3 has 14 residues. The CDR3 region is CASRLAGATDTQYF. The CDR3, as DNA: TGTGCCAGCAGGCTAGCGGGAGCAACAGATACGCAGTATTTT.

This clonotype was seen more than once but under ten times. The CDR3 region has the DNA TGCGCCAGCAGCTTGCCAGCGGGAGTCGAGCAGTACTTC. This translates into CASSLPAGVEQYF. The J gene is TRBJ2-7, the V gene TRBV5-1, with 8 bases matching TRBD2. The junction had 3 bases not matched to a gene; V was cut back by 1 base and J by 6 bases. The CDR3 length is 13 residues. Per germline, CDR1 SGHRS and CDR2 YFSETQ.

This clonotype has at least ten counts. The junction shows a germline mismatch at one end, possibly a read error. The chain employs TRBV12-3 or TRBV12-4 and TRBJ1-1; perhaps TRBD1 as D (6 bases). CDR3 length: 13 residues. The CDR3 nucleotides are TGTGCCACCAGTAGTAGGGGGGCCCCTGAAGCTTTCTTT. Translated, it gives CATSSRGAPEAFF.

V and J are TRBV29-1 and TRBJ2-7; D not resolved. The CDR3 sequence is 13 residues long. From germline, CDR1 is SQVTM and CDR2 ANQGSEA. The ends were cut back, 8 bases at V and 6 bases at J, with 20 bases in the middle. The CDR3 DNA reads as TGCAGCCCCTCCCGAGTGTGGTTTATCGAGCAGTACTTC. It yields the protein CSPSRVWFIEQYF.

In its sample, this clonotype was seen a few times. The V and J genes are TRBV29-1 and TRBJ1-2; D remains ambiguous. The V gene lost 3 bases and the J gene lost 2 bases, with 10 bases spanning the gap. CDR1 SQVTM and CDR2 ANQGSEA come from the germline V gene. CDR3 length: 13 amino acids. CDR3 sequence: CSVELEANYGYTF. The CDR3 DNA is TGCAGCGTTGAGCTAGAGGCAAACTATGGCTACACCTTC.

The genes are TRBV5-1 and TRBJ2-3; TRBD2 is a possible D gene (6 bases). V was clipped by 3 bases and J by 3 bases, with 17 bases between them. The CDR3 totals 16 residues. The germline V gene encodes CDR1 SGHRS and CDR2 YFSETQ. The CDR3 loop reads CASSWAPGSATDTQYF. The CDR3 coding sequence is TGCGCCAGCAGCTGGGCACCCGGGAGCGCGACAGATACGCAGTATTTT.

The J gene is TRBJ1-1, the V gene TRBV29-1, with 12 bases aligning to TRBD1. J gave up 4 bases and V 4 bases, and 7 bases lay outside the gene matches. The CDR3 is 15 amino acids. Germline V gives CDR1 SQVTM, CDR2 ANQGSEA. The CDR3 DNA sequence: TGCAGCGTTGGGGGGACAGGGGGCGGAGGCACTGAAGCTTTCTTT. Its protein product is CSVGGTGGGGTEAFF. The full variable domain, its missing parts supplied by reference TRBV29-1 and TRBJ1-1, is SAVISQKPSRDICQRGTSLTIQCQVDSQVTMMFWYRQQPGQSLTLIATANQGSEATYESGFVIDKFPISRPNLTFSTLTVSNMSPEDSSIYLCSVGGTGGGGTEAFFGQGTRLTVV.

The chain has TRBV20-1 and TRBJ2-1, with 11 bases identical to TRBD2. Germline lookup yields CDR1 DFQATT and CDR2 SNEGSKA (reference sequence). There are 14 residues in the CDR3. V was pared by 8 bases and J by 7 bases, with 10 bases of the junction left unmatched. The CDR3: CSTKLAGVWNEQFF. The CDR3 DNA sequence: TGCAGTACCAAACTAGCGGGAGTATGGAATGAGCAGTTCTTC.

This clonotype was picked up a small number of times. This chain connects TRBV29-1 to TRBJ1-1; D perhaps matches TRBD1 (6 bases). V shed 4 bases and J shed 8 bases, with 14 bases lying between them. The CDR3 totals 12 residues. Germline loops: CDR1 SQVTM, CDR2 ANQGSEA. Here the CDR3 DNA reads TGCAGCGTTGGGGGGGGAGACAGGGAAGCTTTCTTT. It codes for CSVGGGDREAFF.

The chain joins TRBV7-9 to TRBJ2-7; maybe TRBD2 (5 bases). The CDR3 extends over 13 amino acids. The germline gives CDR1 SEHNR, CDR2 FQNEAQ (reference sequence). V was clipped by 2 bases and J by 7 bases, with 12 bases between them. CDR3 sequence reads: CASSLTEDLEQYF. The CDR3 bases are TGTGCCAGCAGCTTAACGGAGGATTTGGAGCAGTACTTC.

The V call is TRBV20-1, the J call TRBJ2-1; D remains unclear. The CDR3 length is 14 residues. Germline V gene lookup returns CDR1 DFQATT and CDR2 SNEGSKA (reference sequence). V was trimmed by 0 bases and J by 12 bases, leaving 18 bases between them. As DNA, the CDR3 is TGCAGTGCTAGAGAGCCCTCACGGGCGCCAGGGCAGTTCTTC. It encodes CSAREPSRAPGQFF.

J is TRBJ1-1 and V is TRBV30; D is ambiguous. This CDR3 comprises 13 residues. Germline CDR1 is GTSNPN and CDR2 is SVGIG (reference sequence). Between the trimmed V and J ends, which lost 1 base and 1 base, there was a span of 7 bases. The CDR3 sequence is CAWSGKRNTEAFF. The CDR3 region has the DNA TGTGCCTGGAGTGGCAAGCGGAACACTGAAGCTTTCTTT.

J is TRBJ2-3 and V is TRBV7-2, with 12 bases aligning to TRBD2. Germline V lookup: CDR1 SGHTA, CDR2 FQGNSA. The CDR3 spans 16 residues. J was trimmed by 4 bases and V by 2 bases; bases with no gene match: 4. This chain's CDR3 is CASSLLTSGRPDTQYF. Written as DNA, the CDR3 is TGTGCCAGCAGCTTACTTACTAGCGGGAGGCCAGATACGCAGTATTTT.

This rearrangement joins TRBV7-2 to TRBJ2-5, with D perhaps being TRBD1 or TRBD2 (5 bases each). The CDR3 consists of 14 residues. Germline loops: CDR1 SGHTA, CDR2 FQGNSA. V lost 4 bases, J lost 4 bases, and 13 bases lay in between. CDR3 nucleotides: TGTGCCAGCAGCTATCGAAGGGGAGTAGAGACCCAGTACTTC. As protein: CASSYRRGVETQYF.

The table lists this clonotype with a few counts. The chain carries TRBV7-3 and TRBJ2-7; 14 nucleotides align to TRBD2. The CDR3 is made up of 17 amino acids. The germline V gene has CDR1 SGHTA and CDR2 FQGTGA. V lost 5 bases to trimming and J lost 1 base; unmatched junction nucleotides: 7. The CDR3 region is CASSPGLAGAGSYEQYF. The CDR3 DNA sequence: TGTGCCAGCAGCCCGGGACTAGCGGGAGCTGGGTCCTACGAGCAGTACTTC.

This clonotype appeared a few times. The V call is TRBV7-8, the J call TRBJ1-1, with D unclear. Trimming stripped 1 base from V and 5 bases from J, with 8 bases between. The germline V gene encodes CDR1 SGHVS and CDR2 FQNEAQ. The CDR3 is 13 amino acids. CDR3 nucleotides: TGTGCCAGCAGCTTAGGGAGGGAGACTGAAGCTTTCTTT. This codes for CASSLGRETEAFF.